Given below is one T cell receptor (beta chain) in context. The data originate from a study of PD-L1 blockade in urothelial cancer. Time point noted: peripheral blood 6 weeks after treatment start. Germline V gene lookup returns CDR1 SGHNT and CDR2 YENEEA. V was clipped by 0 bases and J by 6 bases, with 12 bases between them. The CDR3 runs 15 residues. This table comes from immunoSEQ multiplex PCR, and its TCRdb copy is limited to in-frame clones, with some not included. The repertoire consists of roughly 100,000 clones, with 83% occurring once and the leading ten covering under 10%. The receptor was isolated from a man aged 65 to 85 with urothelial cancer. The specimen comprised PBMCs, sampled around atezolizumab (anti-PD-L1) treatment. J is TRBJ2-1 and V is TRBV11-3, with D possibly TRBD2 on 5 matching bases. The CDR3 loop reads CASSLDIGGLNEQFF. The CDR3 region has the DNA TGTGCCAGCAGCTTAGATATTGGCGGGCTCAATGAGCAGTTCTTC.